Following are 29 T cell receptor beta chains from one sample sequenced in a study of T cell responses to AZD1222 COVID-19 vaccine. This table comes from immunoSEQ multiplex PCR, and its TCRdb copy is limited to in-frame clones, with some not included. This sample has about 76,000 clones; roughly 88% occur once, and the top ten carry approximately 10%. The sequencing used peripheral blood, collected on day 0 of AZD1222 vaccination. The origin of the receptors is an adult in good health.

The V call is TRBV5-8, the J call TRBJ1-1; D may be TRBD1 (6 bases). Trimming cost V 1 base and J 1 base, with 14 bases left between them. The CDR3 is 16 amino acids. The germline gives CDR1 SGHTS, CDR2 YDEGEE. The CDR3 coding sequence is TGTGCCAGCAGCTTGCTTACAGGGACCAAGAACACTGAAGCTTTCTTT. This sequence encodes CASSLLTGTKNTEAFF. The entire variable domain, with the rest obtained from reference TRBV5-8 and TRBJ1-1, is as follows: EAGVTQSPTHLIKTRGQQATLRCSPISGHTSVYWYQQALGLGLQFLLWYDEGEERNRGNFPPRFSGRQFPNYSSELNVNALELEDSALYLCASSLLTGTKNTEAFFGQGTRLTVV.

The V call is TRBV19, the J call TRBJ1-1; D uncertain. Trimming removed 5 bases from V and 0 bases from J, with 7 bases in between. Germline values: CDR1 LNHDA, CDR2 SQIVND (reference sequence). The CDR3 contains 13 residues. CDR3 DNA sequence: TGTGCCAGTAGTTATTACATGAACACTGAAGCTTTCTTT. It translates to CASSYYMNTEAFF.

This clone was counted only a few times. The gene calls are TRBV4-2 and TRBJ2-1; D call uncertain. The CDR3 covers 14 residues. From germline, CDR1 is LGHNA and CDR2 YNFKEQ. The V gene lost 4 bases and the J gene lost 5 bases, with 12 bases spanning the gap. This CDR3 is CASSLVTYNNEQFF. CDR3 nucleotides: TGTGCCAGCAGCCTGGTGACCTACAACAATGAGCAGTTCTTC.

This chain joins TRBV9 and TRBJ1-4; D might be TRBD1 (5 bases). The V gene's germline CDR1 is SGDLS and CDR2 YYNGEE. The CDR3 is 14 residues long. Trimming took off 1 base at V and 8 bases at J, with 12 bases between the two ends. CDR3 nucleotide sequence: TGTGCCAGCAGCGTACAGGGAGTAGGCGAAAAACTGTTTTTT. Amino acids: CASSVQGVGEKLFF.

The V gene is TRBV2, the J gene TRBJ2-7, with 7 bases identical to TRBD2. Germline CDR1 reads SNHLY; CDR2 reads FYNNEI. The CDR3 is made up of 12 amino acids. V was clipped by 6 bases and J by 5 bases; unmatched bases: 4. This chain's CDR3 is CASSLGGNEQYV. CDR3 nucleotides: TGTGCCAGCAGCTTGGGGGGGAACGAGCAGTACGTC.

J is TRBJ1-1 and V is TRBV6-2 or TRBV6-3, with D unresolved. Germline assignment: CDR1 MNHEY and CDR2 SVGEGT. V gave up 5 bases and J gave up 1 base, with 11 bases separating them. The CDR3 sequence is 14 residues long. CDR3 sequence reads: CASSHPGQNTEAFF. In DNA form, the CDR3 reads TGTGCCAGCAGTCACCCGGGCCAGAACACTGAAGCTTTCTTT.

The genes are TRBV2 and TRBJ2-1; no definite D call. Germline-derived CDR1 and CDR2 are SNHLY and FYNNEI. V was trimmed by 2 bases and J by 10 bases, leaving 9 bases between them. The CDR3 totals 12 residues. The CDR3 DNA sequence: TGTGCCAGCAGTGAATTGGGCAGAGAGCAGTTCTTC. Translating gives CASSELGREQFF.

The chain joins TRBV7-6 to TRBJ2-5; D might be TRBD1 or TRBD2, each matching 5 bases. This CDR3 is 15 amino acids long. Germline CDR1 SGHVS, CDR2 FNYEAQ. The V end lost 2 bases, the J end lost 5 bases, and 15 bases lay between the germline ends. The CDR3 spells CASSLRQGPRETQYF. In nucleotides, the CDR3 is TGTGCCAGCAGCTTAAGGCAGGGACCAAGGGAGACCCAGTACTTC.

The J gene is TRBJ1-5, the V gene TRBV2, with D perhaps TRBD1 (5 bases). The germline gives CDR1 SNHLY, CDR2 FYNNEI. With 2 bases removed from V and 4 bases from J, the gap between germline ends came to 9 bases. The CDR3 totals 14 residues. CDR3 region: CASSELGGNQPQHF. The CDR3, as DNA: TGTGCCAGCAGTGAACTTGGGGGGAATCAGCCCCAGCATTTT. The variable domain in full, completed from reference TRBV2 and TRBJ1-5, reads EPEVTQTPSHQVTQMGQEVILRCVPISNHLYFYWYRQILGQKVEFLVSFYNNEISEKSEIFDDQFSVERPDGSNFTLKIRSTKLEDSAMYFCASSELGGNQPQHFGDGTRLSIL.

The genes are TRBV5-1 and TRBJ1-3; 9 bases agree with TRBD1. J lost 4 bases, V lost 2 bases, and 4 bases had no gene match. The CDR3 sequence is 15 residues long. Per the germline V gene, CDR1 is SGHRS and CDR2 is YFSETQ. DNA for the CDR3: TGCGCCAGCAGCTTACAGGGGGCGAGGGGAAACACCATATATTTT. This codes for CASSLQGARGNTIYF.

The V gene is TRBV7-9, the J gene TRBJ1-1, with a weak D call TRBD1 (6 bases). The V gene lost 4 bases and the J gene lost 2 bases, with 17 bases spanning the gap. The V gene's germline CDR1 is SEHNR and CDR2 FQNEAQ (reference sequence). The CDR3 is 16 amino acids. CDR3 nucleotide sequence: TGTGCCAGCAGCTCCATGCGATTACAGGGTAACACTGAAGCTTTCTTT. Its protein is CASSSMRLQGNTEAFF.

This clone was seen a single time. The chain recombines TRBV27 with TRBJ1-1; unclear D gene. V was clipped by 8 bases and J by 1 base, with 14 bases between them. The germline gives CDR1 MNHEY, CDR2 SMNVEV (reference sequence). CDR3 length equals 14 residues. As DNA, the CDR3 is TGTGCCAGCCGTAACCATCAGGAGAACACTGAAGCTTTCTTT. Amino acids: CASRNHQENTEAFF.

The chain combines TRBV30 with TRBJ2-7, with D hard to call. Germline CDR1 and CDR2: GTSNPN and SVGIG (reference sequence). This CDR3 region has 14 residues. Trimming stripped 5 bases from V and 6 bases from J, with 20 bases between. The CDR3 DNA sequence: TGTGCCTGGTCAGTGGGGATCTACCCCGGCGAGCAGTACTTC. Its protein product is CAWSVGIYPGEQYF.

The chain uses TRBV5-1 and TRBJ2-2; D call uncertain. V was pared by 0 bases and J by 4 bases, with 7 bases between. This CDR3 is 14 amino acids long. CDR1 and CDR2 from the germline V gene are SGHRS and YFSETQ. DNA for the CDR3: TGCGCCAGCAGCTTGGCACCAGCCACCGGGGAGCTGTTTTTT. This codes for CASSLAPATGELFF.

The CDR3 sequence: CASTLRQPTDTQYF. The DNA for the CDR3 is TGTGCCAGCACCCTCCGACAGCCCACAGATACGCAGTATTTT. This chain joins TRBV6-6 and TRBJ2-3, with D perhaps matching TRBD1 (5 bases). This CDR3 is 14 amino acids long. Germline CDR1 and CDR2: MNHNY and SVGAGI (reference sequence). V lost 7 bases to trimming and J lost 2 bases, with 13 bases between them.

This sequence joins TRBV19 and TRBJ2-3; 9 nucleotides match TRBD2. The CDR3 loop spans 16 amino acids. CDR1 and CDR2 (germline): LNHDA, SQIVND (reference sequence). V trimming: 1 base; J trimming: 1 base; junction bases outside the gene matches: 3. CDR3 in DNA: TGTGCCAGTAGTATAGTTGTAGCGGGGGGCACAGATACGCAGTATTTT. Translated, it gives CASSIVVAGGTDTQYF. The complete variable domain, with remaining parts taken from reference TRBV19 and TRBJ2-3, reads DGGITQSPKYLFRKEGQNVTLSCEQNLNHDAMYWYRQDPGQGLRLIYYSQIVNDFQKGDIAEGYSVSREKKESFPLTVTSAQKNPTAFYLCASSIVVAGGTDTQYFGPGTRLTVL.

The chain joins TRBV10-2 to TRBJ2-2, with unresolved D. The V gene lost 3 bases and the J gene lost 6 bases, with 8 bases spanning the gap. Germline CDR1 is WSHSY and CDR2 is SAAADI. The length of the CDR3 is 13 residues. CDR3: CASSDWAPGELFF. The CDR3 bases are TGCGCCAGCAGTGATTGGGCTCCCGGGGAGCTGTTTTTT.

This clone was seen a few times. V and J are TRBV3-1 (or the pseudogene TRBV3-2) and TRBJ2-7; possibly TRBD2 for D (8 bases). This CDR3 is built from 17 residues. Germline CDR1 is LGHDT and CDR2 is YNNKEL (reference sequence). Trimming took 4 bases from V and 2 from J, leaving 21 bases between them. CDR3 nucleotides: TGTGCCAGCAGCCGAGGGCAGGGGGTTAGCGGGACCTACGAGCAGTACTTC. This translates into CASSRGQGVSGTYEQYF.

V and J are TRBV5-1 and TRBJ1-3; D might be TRBD1 (5 bases). The CDR3 runs 16 residues. In germline, CDR1 is SGHRS, CDR2 YFSETQ. V shed 0 bases and J shed 0 bases, with 10 bases lying between them. The CDR3 reads CASSLGQLLSGNTIYF. CDR3 DNA: TGCGCCAGCAGCTTGGGACAGCTCCTCTCTGGAAACACCATATATTTT.

V and J are TRBV5-1 and TRBJ2-3; 7 nucleotides agree with TRBD2. The CDR3 has 14 residues. Germline loops: CDR1 SGHRS, CDR2 YFSETQ. The V and J ends lost 4 bases and 5 bases, in that order; junction bases with no gene match: 7. CDR3 coding DNA: TGCGCCAGCAGCCTCATCAGGGAGGGAGATACGCAGTATTTT. It is translated as CASSLIREGDTQYF.

V is TRBV15 and J is TRBJ2-7; D gene unclear. The CDR3 totals 14 residues. V lost 0 bases and J lost 4, with 10 bases in between. CDR1 and CDR2 from the germline V gene are LNHNV and YYDKDF (reference sequence). The CDR3 is CATSRDRAAYEQYF. The CDR3 region has the DNA TGTGCCACCAGCAGAGATAGGGCGGCATACGAGCAGTACTTC.

The chain carries TRBV7-9 and TRBJ2-5, with TRBD2 as a possible D gene (6 bases). The V and J ends lost 3 bases and 1 base respectively, with 9 bases between them. Germline V gives CDR1 SEHNR, CDR2 FQNEAQ (reference sequence). The CDR3 runs to 14 residues. As DNA, the CDR3 is TGTGCCAGCAGCTTGGCCGGGAGCCAAGAGACCCAGTACTTC. Protein product: CASSLAGSQETQYF.

The CDR3 nucleotides read TGTGCCAGCAGCTTGGAATTTGCCCTCGGGGAGGCTTTCTTT. Translation gives CASSLEFALGEAFF. V and J are TRBV5-8 and TRBJ1-1, with D unresolved. V lost 0 bases to trimming and J lost 11 bases, with 17 bases between them. This CDR3 has 14 residues. Germline loops: CDR1 SGHTS, CDR2 YDEGEE.

The V gene is TRBV9, the J gene TRBJ2-2; unclear D gene. The CDR3 is 13 residues long. The V and J ends lost 3 bases and 5 bases respectively, with 8 bases between them. Germline V CDR1 and CDR2: SGDLS, YYNGEE. CDR3 loop: CASSASHTGELFF. DNA for the CDR3: TGTGCCAGCAGCGCATCTCATACCGGGGAGCTGTTTTTT. Together with reference TRBV9 and TRBJ2-2, the CDR3 gives the full variable domain: DSGVTQTPKHLITATGQRVTLRCSPRSGDLSVYWYQQSLDQGLQFLIQYYNGEERAKGNILERFSAQQFPDLHSELNLSSLELGDSALYFCASSASHTGELFFGEGSRLTVL.

This rearrangement joins TRBV5-6 to TRBJ2-5; 11 nucleotides align to TRBD1. Unmatched junction bases numbered 9, after V lost 4 bases and J lost 4 bases. The CDR3 is made up of 16 amino acids. The germline CDR1 and CDR2 sequences are SGHDT and YYEEEE. This CDR3 is CASSGRGTGGGETQYF. DNA of the CDR3: TGTGCCAGCAGCGGGAGAGGGACAGGGGGAGGAGAGACCCAGTACTTC.

This clone was picked up a small number of times. The gene calls are TRBV10-3 and TRBJ2-7; D perhaps matches TRBD1 (5 bases). The CDR3 extends over 13 amino acids. V gave up 3 bases and J gave up 2 bases, with 8 bases separating them. The V gene's germline CDR1 is ENHRY and CDR2 SYGVKD. The CDR3 protein is CAISDGRAYEQYF. In DNA form, the CDR3 reads TGTGCCATCAGTGACGGCAGGGCCTACGAGCAGTACTTC.

The chain has TRBV6-1 and TRBJ2-7; D might be TRBD1 (5 bases). The ends were cut back, 0 bases at V and 9 bases at J, with 15 bases in the middle. The CDR3 covers 14 residues. Germline V gives CDR1 MNHNS, CDR2 SASEGT. Here the CDR3 reads CASSEALPGSVQYV. The CDR3, as DNA: TGTGCCAGCAGTGAAGCGCTCCCAGGGTCGGTGCAGTACGTC.

The V and J genes are TRBV6-5 and TRBJ1-6; D is undetermined. The V and J ends lost 6 bases and 7 bases respectively, with 16 bases between them. The length of the CDR3 is 15 residues. From germline, CDR1 is MNHEY and CDR2 SVGAGI. CDR3 in amino acids: CASRPDGIQNSPLHF. Written as DNA, the CDR3 is TGTGCCAGCAGACCTGACGGAATACAGAATTCACCCCTCCACTTT.

The chain uses TRBV6-1 and TRBJ1-1; D is uncertain. CDR1 and CDR2 from the germline V gene are MNHNS and SASEGT. The CDR3 is 14 amino acids. Trimming shortened V by 1 base and J by 0 bases, and 6 bases separated the two germline ends. Written as DNA, the CDR3 is TGTGCCAGCAGTGAAGTCCCAGTGAACACTGAAGCTTTCTTT. As protein: CASSEVPVNTEAFF.